This T cell receptor beta chain stems from a study of OX40 agonist ivuxolimab in advanced cancers. Study conclusions and caveats: The average count of expanded clones was higher among CD8+ T cells than among CD4+. Clonal expansion was seen in CD4+ and CD8+ blood T cells by week 6 at 0.1 to 3.0 mg/kg.

Blood specimens came from baseline, cycle 4 day 1, and cycle 7 day 1. Clones were sequenced by immunoSEQ multiplex PCR, and TCRdb holds only the in-frame ones, with some missing. The sample includes 82,000 or so clones, 92% seen only once; the top ten take more than 0.95%. Trimming stripped 6 bases from V and 5 bases from J, with 20 bases between. This CDR3 comprises 15 residues. The germline CDR1 and CDR2 sequences are SNHLY and FYNNEI. In its sample, this clone was seen once. Its antigen is unidentified. The origin of this receptor is an adult with an advanced solid tumor such as melanoma, head and neck, liver or kidney cancer. V and J are TRBV2 and TRBJ2-7; D gene uncertain. Specimen: CD4+ or CD8+ T cells sorted from blood, collected in a trial of the OX40 agonist ivuxolimab. As DNA, the CDR3 is TGTGCCAGCAGCGGAACGAGCGCTCCATCTCACGAGCAGTACTTC. Its translation is CASSGTSAPSHEQYF.